This paragraph covers one TCR beta chain sequence. This entry is derived from a study of OX40 agonist ivuxolimab in advanced cancers. The repertoire was sequenced with immunoSEQ multiplex PCR; TCRdb's copy has only in-frame clones and lacks some. The table lists tens of thousands of clones, around 85% of them singletons, with approximately 4.5% in the top ten. This CDR3 has 12 amino acids. Trimming removed 4 bases from V and 7 bases from J; junction bases left unmatched: 2. Germline lookup yields CDR1 SGHTS and CDR2 YDEGEE. This rearrangement joins TRBV5-8 to TRBJ1-1, with 9 bases that match TRBD1. This sequence originates from an adult with an advanced solid tumor such as melanoma, head and neck, liver or kidney cancer. The specimen was CD4+ or CD8+ T cells sorted from blood, collected in a trial of the OX40 agonist ivuxolimab. CDR3 DNA: TGTGCCAGCAGCAGGGACAGGGTTGAAGCTTTCTTT. This encodes CASSRDRVEAFF.